This TCR beta chain stems from a study of cytomegalovirus exposure and HLA in healthy donors. Background on the study: In terms of ancestry, the Caucasian-associated cluster contained more than 65% of the 350 to 450 genotyped donors. Regarding the study as a whole: Several of the most significant clusters appeared linked to common viral pathogens, based on a later analysis. Sequencing likely produced, as an artifact, a cluster of highly shared sequence variants.

This CDR3 has 12 amino acids. CDR1 is LNHDA, CDR2 SQIVND, per germline (reference sequence). Trimming removed 7 bases from V and 6 bases from J; junction bases left unmatched: 4. A note on this clone: What it binds is not known.

Vbeta (60) and Jbeta (13) primers were used in the PCR. Generated by immunoSEQ multiplex PCR, the TCRdb table keeps only in-frame clones and is missing some. Here the sample spans 150,000 to 200,000 clones, 65% to 90% being singletons. This clonotype originated in a human donor in good health. The sample consisted of PBMCs. This sequence joins TRBV19 and TRBJ1-1, with 8 bases fitting TRBD1. CDR3 sequence (DNA): TGTGCCAGTATCCGGACAGGGTCTGAAGCTTTCTTT. This translates into CASIRTGSEAFF.